The T cell receptor beta chain described here comes from a study of molecular identifiers for immune sequencing clone quantification. Whole-study context: RNA from around 20,000 or 100,000 naive CD8 cells was split five ways in replicates, with four sequenced.

This clonotype was counted at least ten times. The antigen remains undetermined. Sorted naive CD8 T cells were those defined as CD8+CD4-CCR7+CD45RA+. Whole-study findings and limits: Clones above 20 RNA copies contained over 99% of effector molecules and under 1% of naive molecules. Spiked Jurkat TCR RNA from one cell was reportedly detectable among around 960,000 naive cells.

TCRdb ran MiXCR on the PCR reads and lists one entry per CDR3 protein. The repertoire holds about 36,000 distinct CDR3 sequences, with approximately 17% as singletons. The V end lost 5 bases, the J end lost 10 bases, and 18 bases lay between the germline ends. This CDR3 spans 15 amino acids. The sample comprised naive CD8+ T cells from blood, with Jurkat cell RNA spiked in. Subset meaning: FACS-sorted CD8+CD4-CCR7+CD45RA+ naive T cells. This clonotype originated in a human donor in good health. Some libraries in this study had Jurkat cell RNA spiked in. The V call is TRBV12-3 or TRBV12-4, the J call TRBJ1-6; D is unclear. CDR3 sequence reads: CASSPDWSSESPLHF. The CDR3 DNA follows: TGTGCCAGCAGTCCCGACTGGAGCTCGGAATCACCCCTCCACTTT.